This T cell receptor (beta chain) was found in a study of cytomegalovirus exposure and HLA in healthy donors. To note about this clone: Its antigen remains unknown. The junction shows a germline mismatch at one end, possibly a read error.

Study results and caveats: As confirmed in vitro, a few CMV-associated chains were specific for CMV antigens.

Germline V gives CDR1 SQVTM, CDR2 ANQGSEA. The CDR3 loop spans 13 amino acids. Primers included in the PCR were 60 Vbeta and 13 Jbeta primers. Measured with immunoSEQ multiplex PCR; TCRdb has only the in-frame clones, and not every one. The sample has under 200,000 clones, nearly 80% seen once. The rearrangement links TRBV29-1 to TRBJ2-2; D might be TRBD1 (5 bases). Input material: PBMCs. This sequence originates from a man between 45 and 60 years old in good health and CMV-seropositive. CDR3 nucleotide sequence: TGCAGCGTTCGGGCAGGGAACGCCGGGGAGCTGTTTTTT. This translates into CSVRAGNAGELFF.